This passage covers 29 T cell receptor beta chains from one sample sequenced in a study of CD8+ T cells in alopecia areata. Documented treatment: oral pan-JAK inhibitor, 5-10 mg twice daily. In each case, RNA was isolated and then reverse transcribed into cDNA as the sequencing template. The repertoire was sequenced with immunoSEQ multiplex PCR; TCRdb's copy has only in-frame clones and lacks some. The sample records approximately 210,000 clones, 66% being singletons. Specimen: CD4+ T cells sorted from blood, collected at week 44, from a patient treated with tofacitinib. These receptors all come from a human donor with alopecia areata.

In its sample, this clone was seen a few times. This chain connects TRBV7-9 to TRBJ1-6; D not resolved. CDR3 length: 14 amino acids. Germline V gene lookup returns CDR1 SEHNR and CDR2 FQNEAQ (reference sequence). Between the trimmed V and J ends, which lost 1 base and 7 bases, there was a span of 8 bases. The CDR3 sequence: CASSLDGQNSPLHF. The CDR3 region has the DNA TGTGCCAGCAGCTTAGACGGTCAGAATTCACCCCTCCACTTT.

The chain recombines TRBV30 with TRBJ1-2; D is ambiguous. The CDR3 length is 12 residues. The germline V gene encodes CDR1 GTSNPN and CDR2 SVGIG (reference sequence). The germline V and J ends were trimmed by 4 bases and 4 bases, with 10 bases remaining between them. Here the CDR3 reads CAWKQGPYGYTF. CDR3 DNA: TGTGCCTGGAAACAAGGGCCCTATGGCTACACCTTC.

This chain links TRBV30 with TRBJ2-7, with 7 positions matching TRBD2. V lost 2 bases, J lost 7 bases, and 2 bases stayed unmatched. Germline CDR1 reads GTSNPN; CDR2 reads SVGIG (reference sequence). This CDR3 is 11 amino acids long. CDR3 amino acids: CAWSTGGEQYF. DNA for the CDR3: TGTGCCTGGAGTACCGGGGGGGAGCAGTACTTC. The full variable domain, with the rest looked up from reference TRBV30 and TRBJ2-7, is SQTIHQWPATLVQPVGSPLSLECTVEGTSNPNLYWYRQAAGRGLQLLFYSVGIGQISSEVPQNLSASRPQDRQFILSSKKLLLSDSGFYLCAWSTGGEQYFGPGTRLTVT.

This chain joins TRBV5-6 and TRBJ2-5; TRBD1 might be the D (6 bases). V lost 7 bases and J 4 bases, leaving 14 bases between the germline ends. The germline CDR1 and CDR2 sequences are SGHDT and YYEEEE. This CDR3 has 13 residues. In DNA form, the CDR3 reads TGTGCCAGCGGGGGCGGCTCGGGAGAGACCCAGTACTTC. It specifies CASGGGSGETQYF.

This rearrangement joins TRBV25-1 to TRBJ1-2, with D perhaps matching TRBD1 (5 bases). The CDR3 spans 15 residues. CDR1 MGHDK and CDR2 SYGVNS come from the germline V gene. Trimming removed 5 bases at V and 5 bases at J, with 18 bases between. CDR3 protein: CASSPVQGRRYGYTF. The DNA of the CDR3 is TGTGCCAGCAGTCCCGTGCAGGGACGGAGATATGGCTACACCTTC.

The genes are TRBV6-5 and TRBJ2-7; 9 bases match TRBD1. The junction had 16 bases not matched to a gene; V was cut back by 4 bases and J by 12 bases. Germline CDR1 reads MNHEY; CDR2 reads SVGAGI. The CDR3 has 15 residues. CDR3 residues: CASSSPGQGLTSWYF. As DNA, the CDR3 is TGTGCCAGCAGTTCACCGGGACAGGGATTAACTTCGTGGTACTTC.

The J gene is TRBJ2-5, the V gene TRBV9, with 9 nucleotides matching TRBD1. Germline trimming cut 2 bases from V and 3 bases from J; bases unmatched to any gene: 5. CDR1 is SGDLS and CDR2 is YYNGEE in the germline V gene. CDR3 length: 15 amino acids. CDR3 region: CASSVDRGREETQYF. The CDR3 DNA is TGTGCCAGCAGCGTCGACAGGGGGAGGGAAGAGACCCAGTACTTC.

This sequence joins TRBV27 and TRBJ1-2; D not certain. This CDR3 comprises 13 residues. Looked up from germline, CDR1 is MNHEY and CDR2 is SMNVEV (reference sequence). V was trimmed by 3 bases and J by 2 bases, leaving 7 bases between them. CDR3 region: CASSFAGNYGYTF. The CDR3 DNA reads TGTGCCAGCAGTTTCGCGGGGAACTATGGCTACACCTTC.

V gene TRBV7-2 combines with J gene TRBJ2-3, with TRBD2 as a possible D gene (5 bases). Germline V gene data show CDR1 as SGHTA and CDR2 as FQGNSA. The CDR3 is 15 amino acids. V was pared by 1 base and J by 5 bases, with 13 bases between. This CDR3 reads CASSLGGVIGDTQYF. The CDR3 region has the DNA TGTGCCAGCAGCTTAGGGGGAGTAATCGGAGATACGCAGTATTTT.

This sequence joins TRBV28 and TRBJ1-2, with unresolved D. The V gene lost 6 bases and the J gene lost 4 bases, with 9 bases spanning the gap. The CDR3 spans 12 residues. Germline assignment: CDR1 MDHEN and CDR2 SYDVKM. In DNA form, the CDR3 reads TGTGCCAGCAGGCCAGAGAGCTATGGCTACACCTTC. It codes for CASRPESYGYTF.

The chain recombines TRBV29-1 with TRBJ1-1; the D gene is possibly TRBD1 (5 bases). Germline V gene lookup returns CDR1 SQVTM and CDR2 ANQGSEA. The V gene lost 6 bases and the J gene lost 7 bases, with 9 bases spanning the gap. CDR3 length: 10 residues. As DNA, the CDR3 is TGCAGCGTAGGGGACCGTGAAGCTTTCTTT. It encodes CSVGDREAFF.

The chain links TRBV4-2 to TRBJ2-5; 9 bases agree with TRBD2. The J segment lost 3 bases and the V segment lost 4 bases, leaving 6 bases of the junction unmatched. Germline lookup yields CDR1 LGHNA and CDR2 YNFKEQ. The CDR3 covers 15 residues. The CDR3 sequence: CASSLGVAGEETQYF. The CDR3 region has the DNA TGTGCCAGCAGCCTCGGGGTAGCGGGGGAAGAGACCCAGTACTTC.

The genes are TRBV7-3 and TRBJ1-1; the match to TRBD1 covers 7 bases. CDR3 length equals 14 residues. J gave up 4 bases and V 5 bases, and 7 bases lay outside the gene matches. CDR1 SGHTA and CDR2 FQGTGA come from the germline V gene. Here the CDR3 DNA reads TGTGCCAGCAGCCTACAGGGGAGAGGCACTGAAGCTTTCTTT. This gives the protein CASSLQGRGTEAFF. Supplemented by reference TRBV7-3 and TRBJ1-1, the full variable domain reads GAGVSQTPSNKVTEKGKYVELRCDPISGHTALYWYRQSLGQGPEFLIYFQGTGAADDSGLPNDRFFAVRPEGSVSTLKIQRTERGDSAVYLCASSLQGRGTEAFFGQGTRLTVV.

This clone was detected once. One end of the junction does not line up with germline, which may come from a read error. CDR3 sequence (DNA): TGCAGCGTTGGCGGGGCAGGCGGGGTCTACGAGCGGTACTTC. Amino acid sequence: CSVGGAGGVYERYF. This chain links TRBV29-1 with TRBJ2-7; D possibly corresponds to TRBD2 (6 bases). This CDR3 region has 14 residues. The germline gives CDR1 SQVTM, CDR2 ANQGSEA.

This chain connects TRBV5-6 to TRBJ2-7; 7 nucleotides match TRBD2. V lost 4 bases and J lost 3; bases outside the gene matches: 10. The germline gives CDR1 SGHDT, CDR2 YYEEEE. The CDR3 loop spans 15 amino acids. CDR3: CASSEVGAGIYEQYF. Written as DNA, the CDR3 is TGTGCCAGCAGCGAAGTCGGAGCGGGGATCTACGAGCAGTACTTC.

This chain links TRBV29-1 with TRBJ1-1, with a weak D call TRBD1 (6 bases). The germline V gene encodes CDR1 SQVTM and CDR2 ANQGSEA. The CDR3 is 13 amino acids. Trimming cost V 7 bases and J 0 bases, with 12 bases left between them. The CDR3 DNA reads TGCAGCGCTGTAGGGGGGGTGAACACTGAAGCTTTCTTT. Translating it yields CSAVGGVNTEAFF. The entire variable domain, with the rest obtained from reference TRBV29-1 and TRBJ1-1, is as follows: SAVISQKPSRDICQRGTSLTIQCQVDSQVTMMFWYRQQPGQSLTLIATANQGSEATYESGFVIDKFPISRPNLTFSTLTVSNMSPEDSSIYLCSAVGGVNTEAFFGQGTRLTVV.

The V and J genes are TRBV15 and TRBJ1-5, with no clear D. This CDR3 comprises 15 residues. Trimming shortened V by 0 bases and J by 3 bases, and 9 bases separated the two germline ends. Germline V gives CDR1 LNHNV, CDR2 YYDKDF (reference sequence). In DNA form, the CDR3 reads TGTGCCACCAGCAGAGATTTGACCAACAATCAGCCCCAGCATTTT. This codes for CATSRDLTNNQPQHF.

The chain has TRBV2 and TRBJ2-3; 7 bases match TRBD1. This CDR3 has 15 residues. After removal of 5 bases from V and 4 bases from J, the junction contained 9 bases not matched to a gene. CDR1 SNHLY and CDR2 FYNNEI come from the germline V gene. The CDR3 sequence: CASSRQGGTSDTQYF. The CDR3 DNA reads as TGTGCCAGCAGTCGACAGGGTGGGACGTCAGATACGCAGTATTTT.

The V gene is TRBV5-1, the J gene TRBJ1-2, with D maybe TRBD1 (5 bases). V was clipped by 5 bases and J by 4 bases, with 12 bases between them. The CDR3 sequence is 13 residues long. Looked up from germline, CDR1 is SGHRS and CDR2 is YFSETQ. The CDR3 is CASRETDFYGYTF. As DNA, the CDR3 is TGCGCCAGCAGAGAGACAGACTTCTATGGCTACACCTTC. Complete variable domain (other parts from reference TRBV5-1 and TRBJ1-2): KAGVTQTPRYLIKTRGQQVTLSCSPISGHRSVSWYQQTPGQGLQFLFEYFSETQRNKGNFPGRFSGRQFSNSRSEMNVSTLELGDSALYLCASRETDFYGYTFGSGTRLTVV.

Only a few counts were recorded for this clone. This chain links TRBV7-9 with TRBJ2-7; no clear D. V lost 7 bases and J lost 0, with 16 bases in between. From germline, CDR1 is SEHNR and CDR2 FQNEAQ (reference sequence). The CDR3 is made up of 15 amino acids. The CDR3 region is CASTPVGYASYEQYF. The CDR3 DNA reads TGTGCCAGCACCCCCGTGGGGTATGCCTCCTACGAGCAGTACTTC. Based on the CDR3 plus reference TRBV7-9 and TRBJ2-7, the full variable domain is DTGVSQNPRHKITKRGQNVTFRCDPISEHNRLYWYRQTLGQGPEFLTYFQNEAQLEKSRLLSDRFSAERPKGSFSTLEIQRTEQGDSAMYLCASTPVGYASYEQYFGPGTRLTVT.

This chain connects TRBV7-6 to TRBJ2-3, with 7 bases that match TRBD2. The CDR3 extends over 18 amino acids. Germline V gene lookup returns CDR1 SGHVS and CDR2 FNYEAQ. V trimming: 5 bases; J trimming: 2 bases; junction bases outside the gene matches: 16. CDR3: CASSRKTEAGRNTDTQYF. The CDR3, as DNA: TGTGCCAGCAGCCGGAAAACCGAAGCGGGGAGAAACACAGATACGCAGTATTTT.

The sample holds a few counts of this clone. The rearrangement uses TRBV7-2 and TRBJ1-2; D remains ambiguous. Trimming took 1 base from V and 13 from J, leaving 13 bases between them. The CDR3 consists of 12 residues. CDR1 and CDR2 (germline): SGHTA, FQGNSA. The CDR3 DNA follows: TGTGCCAGCAGCTTAGATCGGGTAGTAGGCACCTTC. The encoded protein is CASSLDRVVGTF.

The V call is TRBV6-5, the J call TRBJ2-7; D possibly corresponds to TRBD2 (5 bases). From germline, CDR1 is MNHEY and CDR2 SVGAGI. The CDR3 has 16 amino acids. V was shortened by 0 bases and J by 4 bases, with 16 bases between the two germline ends. This CDR3 reads CASSYSRRGRAYEQYF. CDR3 in DNA: TGTGCCAGCAGTTACTCGCGCCGGGGAAGAGCTTACGAGCAGTACTTC.

This clone was detected only a few times. The chain couples TRBV5-6 to TRBJ2-7; D is unresolved. With 4 bases removed from V and 0 bases from J, the gap between germline ends came to 11 bases. The CDR3 totals 14 residues. Per the germline V gene, CDR1 is SGHDT and CDR2 is YYEEEE. CDR3 nucleotides: TGTGCCAGCAGCCTGACTCCCTCCTCCTACGAGCAGTACTTC. The encoded protein is CASSLTPSSYEQYF.

The chain employs TRBV6-5 and TRBJ2-2; 9 bases agree with TRBD2. This CDR3 has 15 amino acids. CDR1 is MNHEY and CDR2 is SVGAGI in the germline V gene. Unmatched junction bases numbered 1, after V lost 5 bases and J lost 0 bases. CDR3 in DNA: TGTGCCAGCAGTCTAGCGGGGCCGAACACCGGGGAGCTGTTTTTT. As protein: CASSLAGPNTGELFF.

This clone was observed a single time. The sample has other DNA sequences that encode this CDR3 too. The chain carries TRBV20-1 and TRBJ2-5; D remains unclear. The ends were cut back, 3 bases at V and 5 bases at J, with 7 bases in the middle. This CDR3 spans 11 amino acids. Germline V CDR1 and CDR2: DFQATT, SNEGSKA (reference sequence). CDR3 sequence reads: CSASLGETQYF. CDR3 DNA sequence: TGCAGTGCTAGTCTGGGGGAGACCCAGTACTTC.

This sequence joins TRBV4-3 and TRBJ1-2; D uncertain. There are 16 residues in the CDR3. Germline-derived CDR1 and CDR2 are LGHNA and YSLEER. With 0 bases removed from V and 5 bases from J, the gap between germline ends came to 16 bases. The CDR3 spells CASSQDVNFSLYGYTF. In nucleotides, the CDR3 is TGCGCCAGCAGCCAAGACGTGAACTTCAGCTTGTATGGCTACACCTTC.

The chain recombines TRBV2 with TRBJ2-5; either TRBD1 or TRBD2 may supply D (6 bases each). Germline V gives CDR1 SNHLY, CDR2 FYNNEI. CDR3 length equals 16 residues. Trimming cost V 4 bases and J 5 bases, with 20 bases left between them. The CDR3: CASSVEGGLAAETQYF. The CDR3 nucleotides read TGTGCCAGCAGTGTGGAGGGGGGCCTCGCAGCGGAGACCCAGTACTTC.

The genes are TRBV5-1 and TRBJ2-1, with 11 bases identical to TRBD1. CDR3 size: 15 residues. Germline V gives CDR1 SGHRS, CDR2 YFSETQ. V lost 4 bases to trimming and J lost 2 bases; unmatched junction nucleotides: 2. CDR3 loop: CASSRGQGAYNEQFF. Here the CDR3 DNA reads TGCGCCAGCAGCCGGGGACAGGGGGCCTACAATGAGCAGTTCTTC.